A single sample gave rise to the 13 T cell receptor beta chains below, sequenced in a study of OX40 agonist ivuxolimab in advanced cancers. The library was produced with the immunoSEQ multiplex PCR assay. TCRdb took this table from immuneACCESS and kept in-frame rearrangements with V and J called. Such tables lack part of the clones; where checked against another copy, unresolved V genes explain under half of the gap, and the rest is unexplained. This sample comprises about 70,000 clones, approximately 78% of them detected only once. The ten largest make up around 5.1% of the sample. This specimen was CD4+ or CD8+ T cells sorted from blood, taken in a trial of the OX40 agonist ivuxolimab. Source of these receptors: an adult with an advanced solid tumor such as melanoma, head and neck, liver or kidney cancer.

The chain recombines TRBV28 with TRBJ2-5; D is ambiguous. The J call is uncertain, as TRBJ2-7 better fits the DNA end. Germline CDR1 and CDR2: MDHEN and SYDVKM. The CDR3 contains 12 residues. The CDR3 DNA reads TGTGCCAGCAGTTTAAGTGCCTACGAGCAGTACTTC. As protein: CASSLSAYEQYF.

This chain uses TRBV5-1 with TRBJ1-1, with TRBD1 matching 8 bases. With 0 bases clipped from V and 5 bases from J, the junction kept 6 bases outside the gene matches. CDR1 is SGHRS and CDR2 is YFSETQ in the germline V gene. CDR3 length equals 15 residues. The CDR3: CASSLGGQGGTEAFF. Written as DNA, the CDR3 is TGCGCCAGCAGCTTGGGAGGACAGGGAGGAACTGAAGCTTTCTTT.

This sequence joins TRBV4-2 and TRBJ2-1, with 11 bases identical to TRBD2. V lost 1 base, J lost 7 bases, and 6 bases stayed unmatched. This CDR3 spans 16 amino acids. In germline, CDR1 is LGHNA, CDR2 YNFKEQ. The CDR3 DNA sequence: TGTGCCAGCAGCCAAGTTGGTAGCGGGAGGGCAAATGAGCAGTTCTTC. Encoded protein: CASSQVGSGRANEQFF.

This clone was counted between two and nine times. V is TRBV6-1 and J is TRBJ2-1; no reliable D call. There are 14 residues in the CDR3. Germline assignment: CDR1 MNHNS and CDR2 SASEGT. Trimming took off 3 bases at V and 1 base at J, with 7 bases between the two ends. The CDR3, as DNA: TGTGCCAGCAGTGAGGAGAGGTCCTACAATGAGCAGTTCTTC. This gives the protein CASSEERSYNEQFF.

The gene calls are TRBV9 and TRBJ1-2, with 7 bases that match TRBD1. The CDR3 has 14 residues. The V gene end was trimmed by 0 bases and the J gene end by 3 bases; junction bases not matched to a gene: 2. In germline, CDR1 is SGDLS, CDR2 YYNGEE. The CDR3 sequence: CASSVGDSHYGYTF. CDR3 DNA sequence: TGTGCCAGCAGCGTAGGGGACAGCCACTATGGCTACACCTTC. The entire variable domain, with the rest obtained from reference TRBV9 and TRBJ1-2, is as follows: DSGVTQTPKHLITATGQRVTLRCSPRSGDLSVYWYQQSLDQGLQFLIQYYNGEERAKGNILERFSAQQFPDLHSELNLSSLELGDSALYFCASSVGDSHYGYTFGSGTRLTVV.

The chain joins TRBV9 to TRBJ2-7, with 11 positions matching TRBD2. V lost 2 bases and J lost 6; bases outside the gene matches: 7. This CDR3 has 15 amino acids. The germline gives CDR1 SGDLS, CDR2 YYNGEE. CDR3 nucleotides: TGTGCCAGCAGCGTGGGAGGACTAGCGGGCGGCGAGCAGTACTTC. Its protein is CASSVGGLAGGEQYF.

This clone has just a few counts. The chain carries TRBV7-9 and TRBJ1-1, with no clear D. CDR3 length: 13 residues. CDR1 SEHNR and CDR2 FQNEAQ come from the germline V gene (reference sequence). Trimming shortened V by 5 bases and J by 0 bases, and 7 bases separated the two germline ends. The CDR3 DNA reads TGTGCCAGCAGCCGTCAGATGAACACTGAAGCTTTCTTT. This gives the protein CASSRQMNTEAFF.

This rearrangement joins TRBV7-9 to TRBJ2-5; TRBD2 matches 7 bases. The ends lost 1 base at V and 5 bases at J; junction bases unmatched: 7. The CDR3 has 15 residues. Germline lookup yields CDR1 SEHNR and CDR2 FQNEAQ (reference sequence). Here the CDR3 DNA reads TGTGCCAGCAGCTTAGGCGGGGCCGGGGGGGAGACCCAGTACTTC. Translation: CASSLGGAGGETQYF.

The J gene is TRBJ2-3, the V gene TRBV29-1, with 9 bases fitting TRBD1. The CDR3 is 13 residues long. Germline V gene sequence: CDR1 SQVTM, CDR2 ANQGSEA. With V trimmed by 6 bases and J by 4 bases, 5 bases remained unmatched. This CDR3 is CSVTGTGSDTQYF. The CDR3 DNA reads as TGCAGCGTGACCGGGACAGGGTCAGATACGCAGTATTTT.

About this clone itself: The identical CDR3 is also encoded by other nucleotide sequences in the sample. The chain carries TRBV7-2 and TRBJ2-1, with 10 bases identical to TRBD2. The CDR3 runs to 15 residues. The trim removed 6 bases at V and 0 bases at J, leaving 2 bases unmatched. Looked up from germline, CDR1 is SGHTA and CDR2 is FQGNSA. The CDR3 reads CASRLAGSSYNEQFF. In DNA, the CDR3 is TGTGCCAGCAGACTAGCGGGGAGCTCCTACAATGAGCAGTTCTTC.

V usage is TRBV7-2 and J usage is TRBJ2-1; TRBD2 matches 8 bases. V lost 2 bases to trimming and J lost 6 bases; unmatched junction nucleotides: 6. The CDR3 covers 15 residues. Germline CDR1 is SGHTA and CDR2 is FQGNSA. CDR3 sequence: CASSLLTGRANEQFF. The CDR3 bases are TGTGCCAGCAGCTTACTTACCGGGAGGGCCAATGAGCAGTTCTTC. Supplemented by reference TRBV7-2 and TRBJ2-1, the full variable domain reads GAGVSQSPSNKVTEKGKDVELRCDPISGHTALYWYRQSLGQGLEFLIYFQGNSAPDKSGLPSDRFSAERTGGSVSTLTIQRTQQEDSAVYLCASSLLTGRANEQFFGPGTRLTVL.

V gene TRBV19 combines with J gene TRBJ2-1; D not certain. V lost 4 bases and J lost 7, with 14 bases in between. Germline V gives CDR1 LNHDA, CDR2 SQIVND (reference sequence). The CDR3 spans 14 residues. The DNA of the CDR3 is TGTGCCAGTAGTAGGATCGAGGTACGAAATGAGCAGTTCTTC. Its translation is CASSRIEVRNEQFF.

This clone was counted once. The chain has TRBV5-4 and TRBJ1-2; D may be TRBD1 (5 bases). V was trimmed by 4 bases and J by 4 bases, leaving 17 bases between them. The germline gives CDR1 SGHNT, CDR2 YYREEE (reference sequence). The CDR3 has 15 residues. CDR3 in amino acids: CASSGVVGAVYGYTF. The CDR3 DNA sequence: TGTGCCAGCAGCGGCGTGGTAGGGGCTGTCTATGGCTACACCTTC.